The clone carrying this T cell receptor beta chain has only a few counts. This sample stems from a study of blood T cell repertoires in COVID-19. Background on the study: Material from acute and convalescent COVID-19 was sourced from the United States, Italy and Spain. The analysed material was cDNA or gDNA that came from T cells, B-cell-depleted T cells, or PBMCs.

Per the study methods: Cell counts per sample came from amplifying reference gene primers. Generated by immunoSEQ multiplex PCR, the TCRdb table keeps only in-frame clones and is missing some. That table gives V, J and clone size, and the DNA gave D and trimming. The sample shows 200,000 to 250,000 clones, about 80% of them seen only once. This CDR3 has 15 residues. Germline V gene data show CDR1 as MNHNS and CDR2 as SASEGT. V gave up 2 bases and J gave up 4 bases, with 15 bases separating them. This chain uses TRBV6-1 with TRBJ2-7, with a weak D call TRBD2 (7 bases). The sequenced sample was peripheral blood. This receptor was taken from a woman of 80 years or more with acute or convalescent COVID-19. The CDR3 DNA reads as TGTGCCAGCAGTGAATGGGGGGGGGCCGAATACGAGCAGTACTTC. Encoded protein: CASSEWGGAEYEQYF.